These 18 T cell receptor beta chains share one sample of origin, sequenced in a study of cytomegalovirus exposure and HLA in healthy donors. Primers for the PCR totalled 60 Vbeta and 13 Jbeta. Clones were sequenced by immunoSEQ multiplex PCR, and TCRdb holds only the in-frame ones, with some missing. The sample lists approximately 140,000 clones; approximately 79% were seen once. The specimen sequenced was PBMCs. The receptor set was obtained from a man aged 50-59 years in good health and CMV-seropositive.

The rearrangement uses TRBV9 and TRBJ1-4; 10 nucleotides agree with TRBD1. Germline V lookup: CDR1 SGDLS, CDR2 YYNGEE. The junction had 6 bases not matched to a gene; V was cut back by 0 bases and J by 7 bases. This CDR3 comprises 16 residues. Here the CDR3 reads CASSVGDDRGLEKLFF. The CDR3 coding sequence is TGTGCCAGCAGCGTAGGAGACGACAGGGGGCTTGAAAAACTGTTTTTT.

The chain has TRBV5-5 and TRBJ2-7; unclear D gene. The CDR3 extends over 15 amino acids. Germline-derived CDR1 and CDR2 are SGHKS and YYEKEE (reference sequence). Trimming pared 0 bases from V and 0 bases from J, leaving 10 bases between. The DNA for the CDR3 is TGTGCCAGCAGCTTGGCTCCCGATAGCTCCTACGAGCAGTACTTC. It translates to CASSLAPDSSYEQYF.

This clone was recorded only once. This chain joins TRBV30 and TRBJ2-5; unclear D gene. CDR1 is GTSNPN and CDR2 is SVGIG in the germline V gene (reference sequence). V was trimmed by 3 bases and J by 5 bases, leaving 7 bases between them. CDR3 length equals 11 residues. CDR3 loop: CAWRQTETQYF. The CDR3 DNA is TGTGCCTGGAGACAGACGGAGACCCAGTACTTC. The whole variable domain, filled in from reference TRBV30 and TRBJ2-5, reads SQTIHQWPATLVQPVGSPLSLECTVEGTSNPNLYWYRQAAGRGLQLLFYSVGIGQISSEVPQNLSASRPQDRQFILSSKKLLLSDSGFYLCAWRQTETQYFGPGTRLLVL.

The J gene is TRBJ2-1, the V gene TRBV11-3; D is possibly TRBD2 (5 bases). The germline gives CDR1 SGHNT, CDR2 YENEEA. The CDR3 spans 15 residues. The V end was cut by 5 bases, the J end by 1 base, with 12 bases between. CDR3 sequence (DNA): TGTGCCAGCAGCCATGGACTCAATTCCTACAATGAGCAGTTCTTC. This translates into CASSHGLNSYNEQFF.

The rearrangement links TRBV28 to TRBJ1-1; D not resolved. The CDR3 sequence is 12 residues long. CDR1 is MDHEN, CDR2 SYDVKM, per germline. Trimming left V 4 bases short and J 8 bases short, with 11 bases between. Here the CDR3 DNA reads TGTGCCAGCAGTTCCTACCTCCCCGAAGCTTTCTTT. Encoded protein: CASSSYLPEAFF.

This CDR3 reads CASSEGRSDTQYF. The CDR3 DNA is TGTGCCAGCAGCGAGGGCCGATCAGATACGCAGTATTTT. This sequence joins TRBV6-4 and TRBJ2-3; possible D gene TRBD2, 5 bases. Germline CDR1 reads MRHNA; CDR2 reads SNTAGT. The V and J ends lost 6 bases and 4 bases respectively, with 11 bases between them. The CDR3 runs 13 residues.

The rearrangement links TRBV5-1 to TRBJ1-2; D remains unclear. The CDR3 is 16 residues long. Per germline, CDR1 SGHRS and CDR2 YFSETQ. Trimming stripped 7 bases from V and 8 bases from J, with 27 bases between. In DNA form, the CDR3 reads TGCGCCAGCGGCGGGCGCACGAGTCAGGCTTTAGGCGGCTACACCTTC. Protein product: CASGGRTSQALGGYTF.

The J gene is TRBJ1-5, the V gene TRBV27; TRBD1 matches at 7 bases. The CDR3 is made up of 17 amino acids. Looked up from germline, CDR1 is MNHEY and CDR2 is SMNVEV (reference sequence). J gave up 5 bases and V 2 bases, and 12 bases lay outside the gene matches. The CDR3, as DNA: TGTGCCAGCAGTTTAGAGGGGAGAGGGGGCGCTTATCAGCCCCAGCATTTT. Its protein is CASSLEGRGGAYQPQHF.

The V and J genes are TRBV28 and TRBJ1-2; TRBD1 matches 8 bases. The germline CDR1 and CDR2 sequences are MDHEN and SYDVKM. This CDR3 has 14 amino acids. With 3 bases clipped from V and 7 bases from J, the junction kept 7 bases outside the gene matches. CDR3 amino acids: CASSFLQGARGYTF. CDR3 nucleotides: TGTGCCAGCAGTTTTTTGCAGGGGGCGCGTGGCTACACCTTC.

The rearrangement uses TRBV19 and TRBJ2-7; D gene uncertain. The germline CDR1 and CDR2 sequences are LNHDA and SQIVND (reference sequence). The germline V and J ends were trimmed by 1 base and 0 bases, with 7 bases remaining between them. The length of the CDR3 is 14 residues. CDR3 bases: TGTGCCAGTAGTATAGGAGGCGGCTCCTACGAGCAGTACTTC. This gives the protein CASSIGGGSYEQYF. The entire variable domain, with the rest obtained from reference TRBV19 and TRBJ2-7, is as follows: DGGITQSPKYLFRKEGQNVTLSCEQNLNHDAMYWYRQDPGQGLRLIYYSQIVNDFQKGDIAEGYSVSREKKESFPLTVTSAQKNPTAFYLCASSIGGGSYEQYFGPGTRLTVT.

V is TRBV7-2 and J is TRBJ2-7, with D perhaps TRBD2 (6 bases). This CDR3 is built from 12 residues. Per germline, CDR1 SGHTA and CDR2 FQGNSA. V was shortened by 1 base and J by 6 bases, with 7 bases between the two germline ends. Here the CDR3 DNA reads TGTGCCAGCAGCTTAGGGAGGGGCGAGCAGTACTTC. It encodes CASSLGRGEQYF.

This clone came up once. The same CDR3 is also encoded by other DNA sequences in this sample. V and J are TRBV6-5 and TRBJ1-1, with D uncertain. Germline values: CDR1 MNHEY, CDR2 SVGAGI. The V end was cut by 0 bases, the J end by 2 bases, with 10 bases between. The CDR3 consists of 15 residues. The CDR3 spells CASSYSGSGNTEAFF. As DNA, the CDR3 is TGTGCCAGCAGTTACTCCGGTTCAGGAAACACTGAAGCTTTCTTT.

The chain recombines TRBV6-5 with TRBJ2-7, with TRBD1 identical over 7 bases. The ends lost 2 bases at V and 3 bases at J; junction bases unmatched: 4. The CDR3 runs to 14 residues. Germline V gene lookup returns CDR1 MNHEY and CDR2 SVGAGI. Written as DNA, the CDR3 is TGTGCCAGCAGTTACCCCCCAGGGGGCTACGAGCAGTACTTC. As protein: CASSYPPGGYEQYF.

The chain combines TRBV5-1 with TRBJ2-3; TRBD2 agrees at 10 bases. The CDR3 runs to 15 residues. Unmatched junction bases numbered 2, after V lost 1 base and J lost 3 bases. Germline CDR1 is SGHRS and CDR2 is YFSETQ. CDR3 DNA sequence: TGCGCCAGCAGCTTGACTAGCGGGACAACAGATACGCAGTATTTT. It codes for CASSLTSGTTDTQYF.

The rearrangement uses TRBV19 and TRBJ2-2, with D possibly being TRBD2 (5 bases). Trimming removed 6 bases at V and 4 bases at J, with 15 bases between. The CDR3 length is 15 residues. CDR1 and CDR2 (germline): LNHDA, SQIVND (reference sequence). The chain's CDR3 is CASRPGERTTGELFF. Written as DNA, the CDR3 is TGTGCCAGTAGGCCCGGGGAGCGGACCACCGGGGAGCTGTTTTTT.

This clone occurred once. The genes are TRBV29-1 and TRBJ2-1; the match to TRBD1 covers 7 bases. The CDR3 has 13 amino acids. Trimming took 6 bases from V and 10 from J; bases not matched to a gene: 12. Germline CDR1 and CDR2: SQVTM and ANQGSEA. The CDR3 loop is CSVESTGAGEQFF. DNA of the CDR3: TGCAGCGTGGAATCCACAGGGGCTGGAGAGCAGTTCTTC.

The chain is built from TRBV2 and TRBJ2-7; maybe TRBD2 (5 bases). The V gene's germline CDR1 is SNHLY and CDR2 FYNNEI. The CDR3 is made up of 14 amino acids. The V end lost 6 bases, the J end lost 7 bases, and 19 bases lay between the germline ends. Written as DNA, the CDR3 is TGTGCCAGCAGGTTAAGTGCCAACTCGGGGGAGCAGTACTTC. Translating it yields CASRLSANSGEQYF. Full variable domain (missing parts from reference TRBV2 and TRBJ2-7): EPEVTQTPSHQVTQMGQEVILRCVPISNHLYFYWYRQILGQKVEFLVSFYNNEISEKSEIFDDQFSVERPDGSNFTLKIRSTKLEDSAMYFCASRLSANSGEQYFGPGTRLTVT.

This clone has a single count. This chain joins TRBV10-3 and TRBJ2-3, with TRBD2 matching 10 bases. CDR1 ENHRY and CDR2 SYGVKD come from the germline V gene. There are 16 residues in the CDR3. The chain's CDR3 is CAAAPRLAGSRDTQYF. As DNA, the CDR3 is TGTGCGGCTGCTCCAAGACTAGCGGGTTCTAGAGATACGCAGTATTTT.